Shown below are 12 T cell receptor beta chains from a single sample sequenced in a study of CD8 T cells in ankylosing spondylitis. TCRdb called the 5' RACE reads again in MiXCR, with one record for every CDR3 protein. The repertoire consists of about 360,000 distinct CDR3 sequences, with under 15% occurring once and the leading ten covering 0.95% to 1.4%. The sample taken for sequencing was blood, either unsorted or a sorted T cell fraction (not recorded which). The origin of the receptors is a male donor with ankylosing spondylitis or in good health (not recorded which).

The chain joins TRBV5-1 to TRBJ2-1; 8 bases are a match to TRBD2. J lost 7 bases, V lost 0 bases, and 6 bases had no gene match. The germline V gene encodes CDR1 SGHRS and CDR2 YFSETQ. This CDR3 has 15 amino acids. CDR3 sequence reads: CASSLESGSGNEQFF. In DNA, the CDR3 is TGCGCCAGCAGCTTGGAAAGCGGGAGTGGGAATGAGCAGTTCTTC.

Only a few counts were recorded for this clonotype. The chain recombines TRBV28 with TRBJ2-7, with TRBD2 matching 8 bases. Looked up from germline, CDR1 is MDHEN and CDR2 is SYDVKM. This CDR3 contains 14 residues. The junction had 7 bases not matched to a gene; V was cut back by 8 bases and J by 1 base. The CDR3, as DNA: TGTGCCAGCCTTACTAGCGGAGGATCCTACGAGCAGTACTTC. It codes for CASLTSGGSYEQYF.

This clonotype was counted a few times. The CDR3 reads CASSFSGSTQPQHF. For the CDR3, the DNA is TGTGCCAGCAGTTTTTCGGGGAGTACCCAGCCCCAGCATTTT. J is TRBJ1-5 and V is TRBV12-3 or TRBV12-4; no definite D call. V was cut by 3 bases and J by 7 bases, with 13 bases left in between. The CDR3 is 14 amino acids.

The chain recombines TRBV5-5 with TRBJ2-1, with 10 bases aligning to TRBD2. This CDR3 is built from 16 residues. Germline V lookup: CDR1 SGHKS, CDR2 YYEKEE (reference sequence). V lost 1 base, J lost 10 bases, and 11 bases stayed unmatched. CDR3 loop: CASSLRASGSWDEQFF. The CDR3 DNA reads TGTGCCAGCAGCTTGAGGGCTAGCGGGAGTTGGGACGAGCAGTTCTTC.

The chain couples TRBV3-1 to TRBJ2-6, with D unclear. This CDR3 is built from 14 residues. The V end lost 0 bases, the J end lost 12 bases, and 12 bases lay between the germline ends. The V gene's germline CDR1 is LGHDT and CDR2 YNNKEL (reference sequence). CDR3 sequence reads: CASSQEGSSSVLTF. The CDR3 DNA reads as TGTGCCAGCAGCCAAGAAGGGTCTAGTAGCGTCCTGACTTTC. The whole variable domain, filled in from reference TRBV3-1 and TRBJ2-6, reads DTAVSQTPKYLVTQMGNDKSIKCEQNLGHDTMYWYKQDSKKFLKIMFSYNNKELIINETVPNRFSPKSPDKAHLNLHINSLELGDSAVYFCASSQEGSSSVLTFGAGSRLTVL.

This clonotype was seen repeatedly, ten times or more. The CDR3 loop is CASSSQGSGADTQYF. Here the CDR3 DNA reads TGCGCCAGCAGCTCACAGGGTTCGGGGGCAGATACGCAGTATTTT. The chain uses TRBV5-1 and TRBJ2-3; possibly TRBD1 or TRBD2 for D (6 bases each). Per germline, CDR1 SGHRS and CDR2 YFSETQ. This CDR3 contains 15 residues. The V end was cut by 3 bases, the J end by 4 bases, with 15 bases between.

This clonotype was detected a few times. The gene calls are TRBV5-1 and TRBJ2-5; 7 bases agree with TRBD1. The CDR3 is 15 amino acids. Germline V gene lookup returns CDR1 SGHRS and CDR2 YFSETQ. With V trimmed by 2 bases and J by 1 base, 5 bases remained unmatched. The CDR3 nucleotides read TGCGCCAGCAGCTTCCGGGACAGCCGCCAAGAGACCCAGTACTTC. As protein: CASSFRDSRQETQYF.

The V call is TRBV20-1, the J call TRBJ1-1; the D gene is possibly TRBD1 (6 bases). The germline gives CDR1 DFQATT, CDR2 SNEGSKA (reference sequence). V was clipped by 6 bases and J by 2 bases, with 16 bases between them. The CDR3 spans 14 residues. The CDR3 here is CSATLGTINTEAFF. The CDR3 region has the DNA TGCAGTGCCACCCTGGGGACAATAAACACTGAAGCTTTCTTT.

The V gene is TRBV5-6, the J gene TRBJ1-2; TRBD1 agrees at 7 bases. The junction had 4 bases not matched to a gene; V was cut back by 2 bases and J by 3 bases. From germline, CDR1 is SGHDT and CDR2 YYEEEE. The CDR3 is made up of 14 amino acids. The CDR3 protein is CASSFGTEDYGYTF. The CDR3 bases are TGTGCCAGCAGCTTTGGGACAGAGGACTATGGCTACACCTTC.

A few counts support this clonotype. This sequence joins TRBV5-5 and TRBJ2-7, with D perhaps matching TRBD2 (5 bases). CDR1 is SGHKS, CDR2 YYEKEE, per germline (reference sequence). The CDR3 has 14 residues. Trimming shortened V by 0 bases and J by 3 bases, and 10 bases separated the two germline ends. The CDR3 nucleotides read TGTGCCAGCAGCTTGGTCGCTAGCTACTACGAGCAGTACTTC. This encodes CASSLVASYYEQYF.

This clonotype was detected a few times. The chain combines TRBV5-1 with TRBJ1-6; D call uncertain. The germline gives CDR1 SGHRS, CDR2 YFSETQ. The germline V and J ends were trimmed by 4 bases and 5 bases, with 22 bases remaining between them. CDR3 length: 18 amino acids. The CDR3, as DNA: TGCGCCAGCAGCGCGGTGGATCGGACGGCCGTTAATAATTCACCCCTCCACTTT. It yields the protein CASSAVDRTAVNNSPLHF.

This clonotype was picked up a small number of times. V gene TRBV20-1 combines with J gene TRBJ2-5; TRBD2 matches 8 bases. V lost 5 bases and J lost 2; bases outside the gene matches: 10. Germline lookup yields CDR1 DFQATT and CDR2 SNEGSKA (reference sequence). The CDR3 totals 15 residues. In nucleotides, the CDR3 is TGCAGTGCTTTACCCGGGACTAGGGTTCAAGAGACCCAGTACTTC. It codes for CSALPGTRVQETQYF.